This T cell receptor (beta chain) was profiled in a study of beta chain features in type 1 diabetes. General study results and limits: Across all four CD4+ subsets, people with type 1 diabetes showed modestly shorter TCRB CDR3s.

As concerns this clone: Antigen specificity is unknown.

The V gene's germline CDR1 is MDHEN and CDR2 SYDVKM. The CDR3 contains 17 residues. Losses at the gene ends were 8 bases for V and 0 bases for J; bases not matched to a gene: 9. Stem cell-like memory, regulatory, central memory and naive CD4+ cells were sorted via CD45RO/CCR7/CD25/CD127/CD95/CD27. Purity (above 95%) was reached by all sorted populations. Expressed TCRB transcripts got sequenced, as all isolated RNA was reverse transcribed. Profiled with immunoSEQ multiplex PCR; TCRdb holds only in-frame clones, not every one. This sample has 100,000 to 150,000 clones, with roughly 17% found just once.

The rearrangement uses TRBV28 and TRBJ2-6; TRBD1 agrees at 8 bases. The receptor comes from a man younger than 30 with type 1 diabetes. Sequences were obtained from central memory CD4+ T cells from blood. The CDR3 region has the DNA TGTGCCAGCTTACCGGGACAGGTTATCTCTGGGGCCAACGTCCTGACTTTC. Residues: CASLPGQVISGANVLTF.